At least ten counts were recorded for the clone carrying this T cell receptor beta chain. Its specificity is not known. The data originate from a study of beta chain features in type 1 diabetes. Study background: Patients looked much like healthy donors when it came to age, gender and cell yields. Findings of the study overall: Resolution of whether HLA type affects TCRB rearrangement was not achieved here.

Expressed TCRB transcripts were sequenced after all isolated RNA was converted to cDNA. Profiled with immunoSEQ multiplex PCR; TCRdb holds only in-frame clones, not every one. The sample lists 110,000 to 150,000 clones, about 7% occurring once. Sorting of CD4+ naive, central memory, regulatory and stem cell-like memory cells was performed via CD45RO/CCR7/CD25/CD127/CD95/CD27. The CDR3 sequence is 14 residues long. V was pared by 0 bases and J by 5 bases, with 11 bases between. CDR1 SGHNT and CDR2 YYREEE come from the germline V gene (reference sequence). The TCR comes from a woman between 25 and 40 years old in good health. Material: central memory CD4+ T cells from blood. The gene calls are TRBV5-4 and TRBJ2-5, with D possibly TRBD1 on 5 matching bases. The CDR3 sequence: CASSLEERGETQYF. CDR3 DNA sequence: TGTGCCAGCAGCTTGGAGGAAAGGGGCGAGACCCAGTACTTC.